Listed here are 2 T cell receptor beta chains from one sample, sequenced in a study of graft-versus-host responses after intestinal transplantation. The assay was immunoSEQ multiplex PCR, and TCRdb's table has in-frame clones only and misses some. Among roughly 18,000 clones, more than 30% were seen once, and the ten largest hold 0.9%. The sequenced sample was alloreactive CD4+ T cells from a mixed lymphocyte reaction culture, obtained before intestinal transplant. The subset is: CFSE-low proliferating T cells sorted from roughly 6-day pre-transplant mixed lymphocyte reaction (GvH or HvG direction). The receptors stem from a human patient who received an intestinal transplant.

This clone has only a few counts. The rearrangement joins TRBV19 to TRBJ1-5; the match to TRBD1 covers 7 bases. In germline, CDR1 is LNHDA, CDR2 SQIVND (reference sequence). The CDR3 contains 14 residues. V gave up 5 bases and J gave up 7 bases; unmatched junction bases: 8. The chain's CDR3 is CASSLDRVPQPQHF. The CDR3 DNA is TGTGCCAGTAGTCTCGACAGGGTTCCCCAGCCCCAGCATTTT.

Notes on this clone: This specimen includes other DNA sequences encoding the same CDR3. This rearrangement joins TRBV5-1 to TRBJ1-2, with 7 nucleotides matching TRBD1. The CDR3 has 14 amino acids. V lost 3 bases, J lost 13 bases, and 15 bases stayed unmatched. Germline V gene sequence: CDR1 SGHRS, CDR2 YFSETQ. As DNA, the CDR3 is TGCGCCAGCAGCTCCATTCCGTGGCAGGGGGTTACCACCTTC. Translation gives CASSSIPWQGVTTF.